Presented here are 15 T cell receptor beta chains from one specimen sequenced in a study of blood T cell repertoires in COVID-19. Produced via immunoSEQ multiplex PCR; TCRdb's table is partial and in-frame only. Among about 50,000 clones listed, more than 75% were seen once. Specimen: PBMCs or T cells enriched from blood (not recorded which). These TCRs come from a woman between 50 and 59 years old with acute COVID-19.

The CDR3 sequence: CASSGFGGTNEKLFF. The DNA of the CDR3 is TGCGCCAGCAGCGGGTTCGGGGGGACTAATGAAAAACTGTTTTTT. This chain links TRBV5-1 with TRBJ1-4; D may be TRBD1 (5 bases). V lost 4 bases and J lost 2, with 12 bases in between. Germline CDR1 is SGHRS and CDR2 is YFSETQ. The CDR3 spans 15 residues.

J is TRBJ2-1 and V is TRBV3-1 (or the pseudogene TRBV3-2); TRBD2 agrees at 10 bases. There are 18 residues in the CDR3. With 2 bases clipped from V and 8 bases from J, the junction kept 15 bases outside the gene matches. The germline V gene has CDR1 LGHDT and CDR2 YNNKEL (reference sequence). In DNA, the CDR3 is TGTGCCAGCAGCCAAAGACTTAGTAGCGGGGGGCGTACGGATGAGCAGTTCTTC. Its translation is CASSQRLSSGGRTDEQFF.

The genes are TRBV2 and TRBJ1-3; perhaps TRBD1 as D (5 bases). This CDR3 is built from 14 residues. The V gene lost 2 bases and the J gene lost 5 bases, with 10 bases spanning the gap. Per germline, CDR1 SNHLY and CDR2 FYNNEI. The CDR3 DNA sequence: TGTGCCAGCAGTGAACAGGGAATGAGAAACACCATATATTTT. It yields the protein CASSEQGMRNTIYF.

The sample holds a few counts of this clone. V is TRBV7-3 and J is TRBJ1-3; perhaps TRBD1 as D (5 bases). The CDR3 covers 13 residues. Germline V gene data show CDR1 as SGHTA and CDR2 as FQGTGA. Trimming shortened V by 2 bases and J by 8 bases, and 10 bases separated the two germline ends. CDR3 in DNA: TGTGCCAGCAGCTTACAGGGAGGGGACACCATATATTTT. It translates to CASSLQGGDTIYF.

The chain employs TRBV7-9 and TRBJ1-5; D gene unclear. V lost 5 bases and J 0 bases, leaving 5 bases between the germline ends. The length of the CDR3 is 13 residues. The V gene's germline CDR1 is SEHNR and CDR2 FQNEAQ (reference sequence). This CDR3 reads CASSISSNQPQHF. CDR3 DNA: TGTGCCAGCAGCATTAGTAGCAATCAGCCCCAGCATTTT.

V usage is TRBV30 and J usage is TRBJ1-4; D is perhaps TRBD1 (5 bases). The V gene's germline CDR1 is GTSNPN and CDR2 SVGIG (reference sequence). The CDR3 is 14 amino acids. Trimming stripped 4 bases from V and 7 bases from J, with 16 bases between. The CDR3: CAWNPGEVGEKLFF. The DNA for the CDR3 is TGTGCCTGGAACCCGGGGGAAGTCGGTGAAAAACTGTTTTTT.

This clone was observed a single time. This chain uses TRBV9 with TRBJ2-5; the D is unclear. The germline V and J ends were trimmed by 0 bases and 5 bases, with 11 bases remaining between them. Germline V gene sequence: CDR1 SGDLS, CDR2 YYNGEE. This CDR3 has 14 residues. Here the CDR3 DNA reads TGTGCCAGCAGCGTAGGCCCCTCGGAGGAGACCCAGTACTTC. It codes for CASSVGPSEETQYF.

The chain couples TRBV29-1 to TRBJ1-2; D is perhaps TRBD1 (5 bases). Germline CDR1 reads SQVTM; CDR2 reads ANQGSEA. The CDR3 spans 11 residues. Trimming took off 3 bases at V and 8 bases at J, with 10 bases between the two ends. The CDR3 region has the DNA TGCAGCGTTGAGGGGGGGGAAGGCTACACCTTC. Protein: CSVEGGEGYTF.

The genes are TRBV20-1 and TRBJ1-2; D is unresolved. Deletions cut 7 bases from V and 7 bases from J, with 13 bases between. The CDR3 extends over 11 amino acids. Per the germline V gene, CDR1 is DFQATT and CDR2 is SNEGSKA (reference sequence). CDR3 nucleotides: TGCAGTGTCGCCACGAACAGTGGCTACACCTTC. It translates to CSVATNSGYTF.

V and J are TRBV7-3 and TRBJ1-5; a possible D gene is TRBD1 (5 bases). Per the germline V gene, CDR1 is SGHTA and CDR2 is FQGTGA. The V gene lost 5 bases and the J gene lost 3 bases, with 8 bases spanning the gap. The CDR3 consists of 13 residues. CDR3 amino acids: CASSSGANQPQHF. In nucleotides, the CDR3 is TGTGCCAGCAGCAGCGGGGCCAATCAGCCCCAGCATTTT.

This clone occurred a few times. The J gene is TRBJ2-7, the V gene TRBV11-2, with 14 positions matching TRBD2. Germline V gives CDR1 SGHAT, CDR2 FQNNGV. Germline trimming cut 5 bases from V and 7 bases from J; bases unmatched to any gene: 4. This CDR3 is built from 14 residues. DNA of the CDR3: TGTGCCAGCAGCCTGACTAGCGGGGGGGTTGAGCAGTACTTC. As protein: CASSLTSGGVEQYF.

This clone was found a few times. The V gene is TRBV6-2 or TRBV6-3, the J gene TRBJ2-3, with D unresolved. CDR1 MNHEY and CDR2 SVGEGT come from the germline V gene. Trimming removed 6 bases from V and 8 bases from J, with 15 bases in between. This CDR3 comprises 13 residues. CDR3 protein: CASSLRPPGTQYF. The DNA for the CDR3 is TGTGCCAGCAGCCTCCGGCCGCCAGGTACGCAGTATTTT.

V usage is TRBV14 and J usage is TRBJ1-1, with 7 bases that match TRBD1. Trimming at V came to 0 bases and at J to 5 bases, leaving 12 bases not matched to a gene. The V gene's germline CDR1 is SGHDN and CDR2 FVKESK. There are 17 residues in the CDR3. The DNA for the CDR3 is TGTGCCAGCAGCCAAGATAAAAGAGGCAGGGGGAGAACTGAAGCTTTCTTT. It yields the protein CASSQDKRGRGRTEAFF.

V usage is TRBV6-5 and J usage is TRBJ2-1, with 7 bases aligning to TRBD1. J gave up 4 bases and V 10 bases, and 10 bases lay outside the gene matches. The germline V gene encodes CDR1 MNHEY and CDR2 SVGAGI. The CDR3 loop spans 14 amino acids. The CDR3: CATHPGQRYNEQFF. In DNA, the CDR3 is TGTGCCACCCACCCGGGACAGCGATACAATGAGCAGTTCTTC.

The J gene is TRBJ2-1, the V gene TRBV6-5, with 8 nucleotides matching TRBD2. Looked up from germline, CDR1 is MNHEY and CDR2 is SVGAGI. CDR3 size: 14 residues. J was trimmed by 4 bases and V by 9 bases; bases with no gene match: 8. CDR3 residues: CASEPGGRYNEQFF. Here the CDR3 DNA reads TGTGCCAGTGAACCGGGAGGGAGGTACAATGAGCAGTTCTTC.